The next 29 T cell receptor beta chains were all read from a single sample in a study of blood T cell repertoires in COVID-19 (dated by TCRdb to the early 2020s). The receptor library was made with the immunoSEQ multiplex PCR assay. TCRdb mirrors the immuneACCESS table, restricted to in-frame sequences. Some clones are absent from its copies; in checked studies, under half trace to an unresolved V gene, and the reason for the others is unknown. In all, the sample holds some 350,000 clones, and approximately 87% of those were seen once. In total, the top ten clones hold about 6.9% of the sample. The sequenced material came from peripheral blood. These receptors came from a woman in her 50s with COVID-19, enrolled during active disease.

The chain is built from TRBV29-1 and TRBJ2-3; no definite D call. V was trimmed by 0 bases and J by 0 bases, leaving 7 bases between them. Germline V gene lookup returns CDR1 SQVTM and CDR2 ANQGSEA. CDR3 length equals 14 residues. CDR3 sequence reads: CSVEEIGSTDTQYF. DNA of the CDR3: TGCAGCGTTGAAGAGATCGGGAGCACAGATACGCAGTATTTT.

The chain joins TRBV27 to TRBJ2-6; D is possibly TRBD1 (6 bases). The V and J ends lost 8 bases and 4 bases respectively, with 21 bases between them. The CDR3 is 17 amino acids. Germline CDR1 MNHEY, CDR2 SMNVEV (reference sequence). The CDR3 DNA is TGTGCCAGCTCAATCCCCCCTACAGGGTTAGGGGCCAACGTCCTGACTTTC. This gives the protein CASSIPPTGLGANVLTF.

The rearrangement links TRBV7-9 to TRBJ2-7, with D tentatively TRBD1 (5 bases). V lost 2 bases, J lost 4 bases, and 12 bases lay in between. The CDR3 sequence is 14 residues long. The germline CDR1 and CDR2 sequences are SEHNR and FQNEAQ (reference sequence). The CDR3 reads CASSLRQGRYEQYF. The CDR3 nucleotides are TGTGCCAGCAGCTTACGGCAGGGAAGGTACGAGCAGTACTTC.

V and J are TRBV24-1 and TRBJ2-5, with 7 positions matching TRBD1. V was pared by 4 bases and J by 2 bases, with 3 bases of the junction left unmatched. CDR1 and CDR2 (germline): KGHDR, SFDVKD. This CDR3 has 14 amino acids. CDR3 nucleotide sequence: TGTGCCACCAGTGAACCGACAGGGCAAGAGACCCAGTACTTC. Translated, it gives CATSEPTGQETQYF.

The genes are TRBV5-6 and TRBJ2-7; 8 bases map to TRBD1. J lost 2 bases, V lost 5 bases, and 6 bases had no gene match. Germline CDR1 reads SGHDT; CDR2 reads YYEEEE. CDR3 length equals 14 residues. The CDR3 loop is CASSSGTGAYEQYF. Written as DNA, the CDR3 is TGTGCCAGCAGTTCCGGGACAGGAGCCTACGAGCAGTACTTC.

The chain carries TRBV5-5 and TRBJ1-2, with 9 positions matching TRBD1. Germline CDR1 is SGHKS and CDR2 is YYEKEE (reference sequence). Unmatched junction bases numbered 9, after V lost 4 bases and J lost 8 bases. There are 14 residues in the CDR3. Here the CDR3 reads CASSAGQGPPGYTF. The CDR3 nucleotides are TGTGCCAGCAGCGCGGGACAGGGTCCGCCGGGCTACACCTTC.

This clone has only one observation. The genes are TRBV5-1 and TRBJ2-2, with 12 bases that match TRBD2. V gave up 8 bases and J gave up 0 bases; unmatched junction bases: 5. The CDR3 consists of 16 residues. Germline CDR1 and CDR2: SGHRS and YFSETQ. The chain's CDR3 is CASSSGRASNTGELFF. The CDR3 coding sequence is TGCGCCAGTTCTAGCGGGAGGGCATCGAACACCGGGGAGCTGTTTTTT.

J is TRBJ1-1 and V is TRBV19; D is possibly TRBD1 (5 bases). The CDR3 loop spans 13 amino acids. Germline assignment: CDR1 LNHDA and CDR2 SQIVND (reference sequence). Trimming took off 9 bases at V and 3 bases at J, with 14 bases between the two ends. CDR3 nucleotides: TGTGCCAGCCGAAACTGGGGGGACACTGAAGCTTTCTTT. Translated, it gives CASRNWGDTEAFF.

The chain links TRBV11-3 to TRBJ1-4, with D tentatively TRBD1 (5 bases). In germline, CDR1 is SGHNT, CDR2 YENEEA. This CDR3 comprises 17 residues. The germline V and J ends were trimmed by 1 base and 0 bases, with 12 bases remaining between them. DNA for the CDR3: TGTGCCAGCAGCTTAGGACTGAAGACAGCAACTAATGAAAAACTGTTTTTT. Protein: CASSLGLKTATNEKLFF. Looking up the rest from reference TRBV11-3 and TRBJ1-4 gives the full variable domain: EAGVVQSPRYKIIEKKQPVAFWCNPISGHNTLYWYLQNLGQGPELLIRYENEEAVDDSQLPKDRFSAERLKGVDSTLKIQPAELGDSAVYLCASSLGLKTATNEKLFFGSGTQLSVL.

V is TRBV5-1 and J is TRBJ1-3; possibly TRBD1 for D (5 bases). CDR3 length: 17 amino acids. The germline V gene encodes CDR1 SGHRS and CDR2 YFSETQ. Trimming stripped 4 bases from V and 1 base from J, with 18 bases between. The CDR3 loop reads CASSGDPGTPSGNTIYF. The CDR3 DNA is TGCGCCAGCAGCGGAGACCCCGGGACTCCTTCTGGAAACACCATATATTTT.

The chain joins TRBV11-2 to TRBJ2-5; D remains ambiguous. V lost 0 bases and J lost 7, with 12 bases in between. Germline CDR1 SGHAT, CDR2 FQNNGV. This CDR3 comprises 14 residues. The CDR3 spells CASSLEGRVATQYF. In DNA, the CDR3 is TGTGCCAGCAGCTTAGAAGGCCGGGTTGCGACCCAGTACTTC.

The V and J genes are TRBV7-9 and TRBJ1-1; D gene uncertain. The CDR3 loop spans 17 amino acids. Deletions cut 0 bases from V and 0 bases from J, with 14 bases between. In germline, CDR1 is SEHNR, CDR2 FQNEAQ (reference sequence). This CDR3 is CASSLASRRGLNTEAFF. DNA for the CDR3: TGTGCCAGCAGCTTAGCAAGTCGGCGGGGTTTGAACACTGAAGCTTTCTTT. Together with reference TRBV7-9 and TRBJ1-1, the CDR3 gives the full variable domain: DTGVSQNPRHKITKRGQNVTFRCDPISEHNRLYWYRQTLGQGPEFLTYFQNEAQLEKSRLLSDRFSAERPKGSFSTLEIQRTEQGDSAMYLCASSLASRRGLNTEAFFGQGTRLTVV.

The rearrangement uses TRBV28 and TRBJ2-7, with TRBD1 matching 12 bases. The CDR3 extends over 15 amino acids. The junction had 8 bases not matched to a gene; V was cut back by 3 bases and J by 8 bases. CDR1 MDHEN and CDR2 SYDVKM come from the germline V gene. CDR3 in amino acids: CASSLGGTGGQQQYF. CDR3 nucleotide sequence: TGTGCCAGCAGTTTGGGAGGGACAGGGGGCCAGCAGCAGTACTTC.

The J gene is TRBJ1-1, the V gene TRBV18, with D uncertain. The CDR3 covers 12 residues. V dropped 4 bases and J dropped 7 bases, with 10 bases sitting between them. Germline values: CDR1 KGHSH, CDR2 LQKENI. CDR3 nucleotide sequence: TGTGCCAGCTCACAGGGAGTCAATGAAGCTTTCTTT. Amino acid sequence: CASSQGVNEAFF.

The J gene is TRBJ1-6, the V gene TRBV19; weak D call: TRBD1 (6 bases). The CDR3 loop spans 12 amino acids. Germline lookup yields CDR1 LNHDA and CDR2 SQIVND (reference sequence). Trimming removed 9 bases at V and 7 bases at J, with 10 bases between. This CDR3 is CASGQINSPLHF. Written as DNA, the CDR3 is TGTGCCAGCGGACAGATCAATTCACCCCTCCACTTT.

This chain uses TRBV3-1 (or the pseudogene TRBV3-2) with TRBJ2-1; TRBD2 agrees at 14 bases. CDR3 size: 17 residues. Germline V gene sequence: CDR1 LGHDT, CDR2 YNNKEL (reference sequence). J gave up 6 bases and V 0 bases, and 4 bases lay outside the gene matches. CDR3 amino acids: CASSQDGTSGRLNEQFF. CDR3 in DNA: TGTGCCAGCAGCCAAGATGGGACTAGCGGGAGACTCAATGAGCAGTTCTTC.

The CDR3 bases are TGTGCCAGCAGCTTAATGCTAGCGGGAGGAGAGACCCAGTACTTC. Amino acids: CASSLMLAGGETQYF. The genes are TRBV11-2 and TRBJ2-5, with 11 bases that match TRBD2. V gave up 2 bases and J gave up 4 bases; unmatched junction bases: 3. The CDR3 spans 15 residues. Germline V gene sequence: CDR1 SGHAT, CDR2 FQNNGV.

This clone was recorded only once. The chain links TRBV30 to TRBJ2-2; 7 bases match TRBD1. The germline V gene has CDR1 GTSNPN and CDR2 SVGIG (reference sequence). Trimming cost V 5 bases and J 1 base; bases outside gene matches: 4. The CDR3 sequence is 14 residues long. The CDR3, as DNA: TGTGCCTGGTCAAGACAGGGGAACACCGGGGAGCTGTTTTTT. Translated, it gives CAWSRQGNTGELFF.

This chain uses TRBV6-2 or TRBV6-3 with TRBJ2-7, with TRBD1 as a possible D gene (5 bases). The CDR3 runs to 16 residues. Between the trimmed V and J ends, which lost 5 bases and 3 bases, there was a span of 20 bases. CDR1 is MNHEY and CDR2 is SVGEGT in the germline V gene. The CDR3, as DNA: TGTGCCAGCAGTGAGGCCGAGCAGGCAGGGTACTACGAGCAGTACTTC. Residues: CASSEAEQAGYYEQYF.

This rearrangement joins TRBV4-3 to TRBJ2-1; 9 bases line up with TRBD1. Looked up from germline, CDR1 is LGHNA and CDR2 is YSLEER. Unmatched junction bases numbered 9, after V lost 1 base and J lost 8 bases. The length of the CDR3 is 16 residues. DNA for the CDR3: TGCGCCAGCAGCCAAGGCTGGGGACAGGGTTTCGATGAGCAGTTCTTC. Its translation: CASSQGWGQGFDEQFF.

This rearrangement joins TRBV18 to TRBJ2-7, with 15 bases lining up with TRBD2. V lost 4 bases and J lost 7; bases outside the gene matches: 5. Germline V CDR1 and CDR2: KGHSH, LQKENI. This CDR3 region has 15 residues. This CDR3 reads CASSRGTSGRLEQYF. The CDR3 nucleotides read TGTGCCAGCTCACGGGGGACTAGCGGGAGGCTAGAGCAGTACTTC.

The chain is built from TRBV6-5 and TRBJ2-3; D uncertain. Trimming removed 2 bases from V and 0 bases from J, with 3 bases in between. The CDR3 runs to 13 residues. CDR1 and CDR2 from the germline V gene are MNHEY and SVGAGI. The CDR3 protein is CASSYLSTDTQYF. CDR3 DNA sequence: TGTGCCAGCAGTTACCTGAGCACAGATACGCAGTATTTT.

V is TRBV11-3 and J is TRBJ2-1; the D is unclear. This CDR3 is built from 14 residues. The germline V gene encodes CDR1 SGHNT and CDR2 YENEEA. Trimming pared 5 bases from V and 0 bases from J, leaving 8 bases between. The DNA for the CDR3 is TGTGCCAGCAGCCCATACAGCTCCTACAATGAGCAGTTCTTC. As protein: CASSPYSSYNEQFF.

This chain uses TRBV5-4 with TRBJ1-3, with 7 bases that match TRBD1. This CDR3 has 17 residues. The junction had 11 bases not matched to a gene; V was cut back by 3 bases and J by 2 bases. CDR1 is SGHNT, CDR2 YYREEE, per germline (reference sequence). The CDR3 DNA follows: TGTGCCAGCAGCTGGGGCGCTGACAGGGTGCCTGGAAACACCATATATTTT. It codes for CASSWGADRVPGNTIYF.

The V call is TRBV6-5, the J call TRBJ1-5; D not certain. Trimming removed 5 bases from V and 6 bases from J, with 11 bases in between. Germline CDR1 is MNHEY and CDR2 is SVGAGI. The length of the CDR3 is 13 residues. The CDR3 sequence: CASSRDERQPQHF. The CDR3 region has the DNA TGTGCCAGCAGTCGGGATGAACGTCAGCCCCAGCATTTT.

This clone has ten or more counts. This rearrangement joins TRBV10-1 to TRBJ2-2, with 8 bases fitting TRBD2. The CDR3 contains 16 residues. CDR1 and CDR2 (germline): WNHNN, SYGVQD (reference sequence). Trimming cost V 1 base and J 0 bases; bases outside gene matches: 1. CDR3 coding DNA: TGCGCCAGCAGTGAGTGGGGACTAGCGAACACCGGGGAGCTGTTTTTT. Residues: CASSEWGLANTGELFF.

This clone was seen a few times. This chain links TRBV25-1 with TRBJ1-5; a weak D match, TRBD1 (5 bases). Trimming shortened V by 3 bases and J by 3 bases, and 6 bases separated the two germline ends. Germline V gene data show CDR1 as MGHDK and CDR2 as SYGVNS. The CDR3 is made up of 13 amino acids. CDR3 loop: CASSDRDNQPQHF. The CDR3 nucleotides are TGTGCCAGCAGTGACAGGGACAATCAGCCCCAGCATTTT.

This clone appeared once. The chain uses TRBV4-2 and TRBJ2-7; TRBD2 might be the D (6 bases). V lost 0 bases to trimming and J lost 0 bases, with 12 bases between them. The CDR3 covers 16 residues. In germline, CDR1 is LGHNA, CDR2 YNFKEQ. CDR3 region: CASSQDIWGGSYEQYF. Here the CDR3 DNA reads TGTGCCAGCAGCCAAGATATCTGGGGAGGCTCCTACGAGCAGTACTTC.

The V and J genes are TRBV9 and TRBJ2-7, with 7 bases aligning to TRBD2. Trimming took 0 bases from V and 7 from J; bases not matched to a gene: 7. Germline V gene sequence: CDR1 SGDLS, CDR2 YYNGEE. CDR3 size: 14 residues. The CDR3 nucleotides read TGTGCCAGCAGCGTAGAAGCGGGGAGCACAGAGCAGTACTTC. Translation gives CASSVEAGSTEQYF.